The present TCR beta chain was sequenced within a study of T cell responses to AZD1222 COVID-19 vaccine. The CDR3 has 16 amino acids. V lost 6 bases and J lost 4; bases outside the gene matches: 15. Germline lookup yields CDR1 SNHLY and CDR2 FYNNEI. The assay was immunoSEQ multiplex PCR, and TCRdb's table has in-frame clones only and misses some. The repertoire has 90,000 to 120,000 clones, approximately 90% of them found once; the top ten carry 4% to 5.5%. The receptor was derived from an adult in good health. This specimen was peripheral blood, taken on day 0 of AZD1222 vaccination. The genes are TRBV2 and TRBJ2-7; 7 nucleotides agree with TRBD2. The CDR3 DNA is TGTGCCAGCAGATACTCCTTGGCGGGAGATGCTTACGAGCAGTACTTC. Translating gives CASRYSLAGDAYEQYF.